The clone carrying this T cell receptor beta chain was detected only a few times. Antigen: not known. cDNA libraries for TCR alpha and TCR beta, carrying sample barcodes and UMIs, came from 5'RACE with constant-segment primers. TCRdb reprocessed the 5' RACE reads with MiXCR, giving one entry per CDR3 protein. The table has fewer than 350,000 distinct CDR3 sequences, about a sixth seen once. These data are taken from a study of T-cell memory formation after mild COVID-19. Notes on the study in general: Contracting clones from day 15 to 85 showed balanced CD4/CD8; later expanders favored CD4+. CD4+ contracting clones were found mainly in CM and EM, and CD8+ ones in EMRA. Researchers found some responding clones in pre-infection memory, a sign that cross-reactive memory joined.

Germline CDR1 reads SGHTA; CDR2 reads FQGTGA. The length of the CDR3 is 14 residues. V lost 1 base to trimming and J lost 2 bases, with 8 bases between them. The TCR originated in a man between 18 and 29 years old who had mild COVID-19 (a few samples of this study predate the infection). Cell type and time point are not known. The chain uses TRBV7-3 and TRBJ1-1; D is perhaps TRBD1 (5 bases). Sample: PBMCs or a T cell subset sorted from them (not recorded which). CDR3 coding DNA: TGTGCCAGCAGCTTAATAGGGGAAAACACTGAAGCTTTCTTT. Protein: CASSLIGENTEAFF.